The 9 T cell receptor beta chains below all came from one sample that was sequenced in a study of CD8 T cells in Susac syndrome. The RNA, about 0.5 to 1 ug, was put through reverse transcription using random hexamers. TCRdb reprocessed the immunoSEQ multiplex PCR reads via MiXCR and lists one record per CDR3 protein. Of about 200,000 distinct CDR3 sequences listed, roughly 96% were seen once; the top ten hold under 0.12%. Sequencing was performed on CD4+ T cells from PBMCs. The receptors here all came from a human donor in good health.

The genes are TRBV29-1 and TRBJ2-1; unclear D gene. Germline lookup yields CDR1 SQVTM and CDR2 ANQGSEA. Trimming removed 8 bases at V and 1 base at J, with 18 bases between. The CDR3 runs to 15 residues. DNA of the CDR3: TGCAGCTCCTACTCGTCGGGTTTGTCCTACAATGAGCAGTTCTTC. Amino acids: CSSYSSGLSYNEQFF.

The chain is built from TRBV27 and TRBJ1-1; D might be TRBD1 (6 bases). Germline loops: CDR1 MNHEY, CDR2 SMNVEV (reference sequence). Trimming removed 3 bases from V and 5 bases from J, with 13 bases in between. This CDR3 region has 14 residues. This CDR3 is CASSFRDTRTEAFF. CDR3 nucleotides: TGTGCCAGCAGTTTCCGGGACACCCGAACTGAAGCTTTCTTT.

This clonotype was detected only once. The CDR3 spells CASSLNRNNEQFF. In nucleotides, the CDR3 is TGTGCCAGCAGCTTAAACAGGAACAATGAGCAGTTCTTC. The chain combines TRBV11-3 with TRBJ2-1, with D maybe TRBD1 (5 bases). The V end was cut by 2 bases, the J end by 5 bases, with 7 bases between. Germline loops: CDR1 SGHNT, CDR2 YENEEA. This CDR3 contains 13 residues.

The rearrangement joins TRBV12-3 or TRBV12-4 to TRBJ1-2; perhaps TRBD1 as D (5 bases). The CDR3 loop spans 14 amino acids. Trimming cost V 6 bases and J 2 bases, with 13 bases left between them. DNA for the CDR3: TGTGCCAGCAGCTCAATCAACAGGAACTATGGCTACACCTTC. It yields the protein CASSSINRNYGYTF.

This chain uses TRBV30 with TRBJ2-5, with 7 bases fitting TRBD2. With 3 bases clipped from V and 1 base from J, the junction kept 8 bases outside the gene matches. This CDR3 is built from 15 residues. CDR1 GTSNPN and CDR2 SVGIG come from the germline V gene (reference sequence). The CDR3 nucleotides read TGTGCCTGGAGCGACCGAGTAGCGGGCCAAGAGACCCAGTACTTC. This translates into CAWSDRVAGQETQYF.

The rearrangement joins TRBV25-1 to TRBJ2-1; a possible D gene is TRBD1 (5 bases). This CDR3 has 15 amino acids. Germline CDR1 MGHDK, CDR2 SYGVNS. Trimming left V 1 base short and J 7 bases short, with 14 bases between. The CDR3 sequence is CASSEWVTELNEQFF. CDR3 bases: TGTGCCAGCAGTGAATGGGTGACAGAGCTGAATGAGCAGTTCTTC.

The gene calls are TRBV20-1 and TRBJ1-5; unclear D gene. Germline CDR1 and CDR2: DFQATT and SNEGSKA (reference sequence). The CDR3 contains 15 residues. Trimming removed 4 bases from V and 5 bases from J, with 18 bases in between. The CDR3 nucleotides read TGCAGTGCTATTCTCGAAGGCTCAGCGGATCAGCCCCAGCATTTT. The encoded protein is CSAILEGSADQPQHF.

The rearrangement uses TRBV5-4 and TRBJ2-1; 7 bases align to TRBD2. There are 15 residues in the CDR3. The V and J ends lost 3 bases and 7 bases, in that order; junction bases with no gene match: 10. Germline V lookup: CDR1 SGHNT, CDR2 YYREEE (reference sequence). CDR3 DNA sequence: TGTGCCAGCAGCTCGTCGGGAGGTCTAGGGAATGAGCAGTTCTTC. It codes for CASSSSGGLGNEQFF.

V is TRBV3-1 and J is TRBJ2-7; either TRBD1 or TRBD2 may fit D (5 bases each). Per germline, CDR1 LGHDT and CDR2 YNNKEL (reference sequence). CDR3 size: 14 residues. Trimming cost V 1 base and J 2 bases, with 9 bases left between them. The CDR3 region has the DNA TGTGCCAGCAGCCAAGGACCGGGACCCTACGAGCAGTACGTC. It encodes CASSQGPGPYEQYV.